The text below deals with one T cell receptor (beta chain). Its antigen is not known. Molecules of cDNA were individually given unique molecular identifiers that were attached to them. TCRdb called the 5' RACE reads again in MiXCR, with one record for every CDR3 protein. The sample holds 87,000 or so distinct CDR3 sequences, approximately 15% seen once. The record originates from a study of early T cells in non-severe SARS-CoV-2 infection. Background on the study: Alpha and beta chains were unpaired, from unsorted whole-blood bulk RNA. Study-wide results and limits: In VDJdb matching, anti-spike CD8 responses were favored while private and CD4 specificities went missing.

This CDR3 has 14 residues. V lost 5 bases to trimming and J lost 2 bases, with 10 bases between them. CDR1 is MNHEY, CDR2 SVGAGI, per germline. This receptor was identified in an adult who was a healthcare worker with PCR-confirmed SARS-CoV-2 infection or an uninfected control (not recorded which). V gene TRBV6-5 combines with J gene TRBJ1-3; tentative D call: TRBD1 (6 bases). Material for sequencing was whole blood. The CDR3 nucleotides read TGTGCCAGCAGTGGGGGGGCTACTGGAAACACCATATATTTT. This translates into CASSGGATGNTIYF.